This TCR beta chain is from a study of persistence of HIV-infected CD4 T cells. Sequencing used immunoSEQ version 4 in survey mode. Genomic DNA was diluted to around 9.3 ng/uL, up to about 1 ug per sample. Assay used: immunoSEQ multiplex PCR; TCRdb lists only in-frame clones, some missing. Here the sample spans 40,000 to 60,000 clones, more than 80% being singletons. On this clone itself: Its antigen is not identified.

The CDR3 runs 12 residues. V gave up 5 bases and J gave up 7 bases, with 12 bases separating them. Findings and caveats of the study: Degenerate expanded CDR3beta sequences were enriched among CMV- and Gag-responding cells. Rare CMV-responding cells carrying HIV-1 proviruses were not analyzed separately for TCR.

Nonspecific anti-CD3/anti-CD28 bead stimulation represents the broad CD4+ T cell repertoire. Responding CD4+ T cells were sorted by upregulation of both CD40 ligand and CD69. The clonotype originates from an adult woman with HIV who was CMV-seropositive. The sample here was CD4+ T cells sorted from PBMCs after 18-hour stimulation, taken from a patient who received antiretroviral therapy. This rearrangement joins TRBV12-3 or TRBV12-4 to TRBJ2-7; the D is unclear. The DNA of the CDR3 is TGTGCCAGCAGTACCCTGGGGATTGAGCAGTACTTC. Amino acids: CASSTLGIEQYF.